These 30 T cell receptor beta chains share one sample of origin, sequenced in a study of OX40 agonist ivuxolimab in advanced cancers. Some clones are missing from TCRdb's copy, which holds only in-frame ones; the method was immunoSEQ multiplex PCR. The sample yields roughly 100,000 clones, 70% to 85% seen once. The sample in question was CD4+ or CD8+ T cells sorted from blood, obtained in a trial of the OX40 agonist ivuxolimab. These receptors were collected from an adult with an advanced solid tumor such as melanoma, head and neck, liver or kidney cancer.

The V gene is TRBV27, the J gene TRBJ2-1; D uncertain. The CDR3 loop spans 14 amino acids. Trimming removed 0 bases at V and 10 bases at J, with 13 bases between. Germline lookup yields CDR1 MNHEY and CDR2 SMNVEV (reference sequence). CDR3 sequence (DNA): TGTGCCAGCAGTTTATCGCAACCCGTAGGGGAGCAGTTCTTC. Translated: CASSLSQPVGEQFF.

The chain uses TRBV7-2 and TRBJ1-6, with D hard to call. The V end was cut by 0 bases, the J end by 13 bases, with 7 bases between. There are 12 residues in the CDR3. Germline V CDR1 and CDR2: SGHTA, FQGNSA. The CDR3 nucleotides read TGTGCCAGCAGCTTAGCCCCTGGGCCCCTCCACTTT. Translating it yields CASSLAPGPLHF. Based on the CDR3 plus reference TRBV7-2 and TRBJ1-6, the full variable domain is GAGVSQSPSNKVTEKGKDVELRCDPISGHTALYWYRQSLGQGLEFLIYFQGNSAPDKSGLPSDRFSAERTGGSVSTLTIQRTQQEDSAVYLCASSLAPGPLHFGNGTRLTVT.

V is TRBV7-9 and J is TRBJ2-2; D unclear. The germline V and J ends were trimmed by 5 bases and 5 bases, with 9 bases remaining between them. This CDR3 spans 13 amino acids. Germline-derived CDR1 and CDR2 are SEHNR and FQNEAQ (reference sequence). The CDR3 nucleotides are TGTGCCAGCAGCGCGACCCGGACCGGGGAGCTGTTTTTT. It specifies CASSATRTGELFF. The full variable domain, in which reference TRBV7-9 and TRBJ2-2 provide the parts outside the CDR3, is DTGVSQNPRHKITKRGQNVTFRCDPISEHNRLYWYRQTLGQGPEFLTYFQNEAQLEKSRLLSDRFSAERPKGSFSTLEIQRTEQGDSAMYLCASSATRTGELFFGEGSRLTVL.

There are a few counts of this clone. This rearrangement joins TRBV6-6 to TRBJ1-4; D unclear. The V gene's germline CDR1 is MNHNY and CDR2 SVGAGI (reference sequence). Deletions cut 6 bases from V and 8 bases from J, with 16 bases between. CDR3 length: 14 residues. As DNA, the CDR3 is TGTGCCAGCAGCAGCTGGGAGGCCGGAGAAAAACTGTTTTTT. Its translation is CASSSWEAGEKLFF.

V gene TRBV5-6 combines with J gene TRBJ2-3, with TRBD1 identical over 7 bases. Losses at the gene ends were 4 bases for V and 0 bases for J; bases not matched to a gene: 8. This CDR3 has 16 residues. From germline, CDR1 is SGHDT and CDR2 YYEEEE. CDR3 in amino acids: CASSRGPTGSTDTQYF. The DNA for the CDR3 is TGTGCCAGCAGCCGTGGGCCGACAGGGAGCACAGATACGCAGTATTTT. Filled out from reference TRBV5-6 and TRBJ2-3, the complete variable domain reads DAGVTQSPTHLIKTRGQQVTLRCSPKSGHDTVSWYQQALGQGPQFIFQYYEEEERQRGNFPDRFSGHQFPNYSSELNVNALLLGDSALYLCASSRGPTGSTDTQYFGPGTRLTVL.

This chain links TRBV7-2 with TRBJ2-3; D unclear. Germline CDR1 is SGHTA and CDR2 is FQGNSA. This CDR3 comprises 14 residues. V was trimmed by 4 bases and J by 3 bases, leaving 11 bases between them. The CDR3 reads CASSSPPETDTQYF. CDR3 in DNA: TGTGCCAGCAGCTCTCCACCGGAGACAGATACGCAGTATTTT.

The J gene is TRBJ2-1, the V gene TRBV27; 12 bases agree with TRBD1. The V and J ends lost 6 bases and 15 bases, in that order; junction bases with no gene match: 9. The CDR3 totals 13 residues. CDR1 is MNHEY, CDR2 SMNVEV, per germline (reference sequence). The CDR3 loop is CASRRTGQGARFF. CDR3 DNA: TGTGCCAGCAGGCGTACGGGACAGGGGGCCAGGTTCTTC.

The rearrangement joins TRBV5-1 to TRBJ2-5, with a possible D match to TRBD2 (6 bases). V dropped 0 bases and J dropped 1 base, with 7 bases sitting between them. Germline lookup yields CDR1 SGHRS and CDR2 YFSETQ. The CDR3 is 14 residues long. The CDR3 here is CASSLGGVQETQYF. CDR3 DNA: TGCGCCAGCAGCTTGGGGGGGGTCCAAGAGACCCAGTACTTC.

The chain combines TRBV7-3 with TRBJ2-6, with 9 nucleotides matching TRBD1. J was trimmed by 0 bases and V by 5 bases; bases with no gene match: 8. This CDR3 region has 18 residues. Germline values: CDR1 SGHTA, CDR2 FQGTGA. The CDR3 is CASSLRDRVNSGANVLTF. Written as DNA, the CDR3 is TGTGCCAGCAGCCTGCGGGACAGGGTAAACTCTGGGGCCAACGTCCTGACTTTC.

This rearrangement joins TRBV29-1 to TRBJ2-7; a weak D match, TRBD2 (6 bases). Germline V gene lookup returns CDR1 SQVTM and CDR2 ANQGSEA. The CDR3 spans 12 residues. V was clipped by 6 bases and J by 0 bases, with 9 bases between them. The CDR3 region is CSVEGPSYEQYF. The CDR3 DNA is TGCAGCGTGGAGGGGCCCTCCTACGAGCAGTACTTC.

The gene calls are TRBV6-6 and TRBJ2-7; D is undetermined. The CDR3 contains 13 residues. The germline V gene encodes CDR1 MNHNY and CDR2 SVGAGI (reference sequence). Trimming cost V 6 bases and J 0 bases, with 9 bases left between them. This CDR3 is CASSKGRSYEQYF. The CDR3 nucleotides are TGTGCCAGCAGCAAAGGGCGCTCCTACGAGCAGTACTTC.

The chain links TRBV9 to TRBJ1-1; D is perhaps TRBD1 (5 bases). The V end lost 4 bases, the J end lost 11 bases, and 21 bases lay between the germline ends. CDR3 length equals 14 residues. CDR1 and CDR2 from the germline V gene are SGDLS and YYNGEE. CDR3 sequence reads: CASSLGPGNAGAFF. DNA of the CDR3: TGTGCCAGCAGCCTGGGGCCGGGAAATGCTGGGGCTTTCTTT.

This clone was seen once. The chain is built from TRBV11-2 and TRBJ2-3, with D hard to call. Germline CDR1 is SGHAT and CDR2 is FQNNGV. The CDR3 spans 12 residues. The V gene lost 2 bases and the J gene lost 4 bases, with 4 bases spanning the gap. The CDR3 region has the DNA TGTGCCAGCAGCTTATTACCAGATACGCAGTATTTT. This sequence encodes CASSLLPDTQYF.

The chain joins TRBV5-1 to TRBJ2-3; a weak D match, TRBD2 (6 bases). V lost 0 bases to trimming and J lost 2 bases, with 16 bases between them. Germline assignment: CDR1 SGHRS and CDR2 YFSETQ. The CDR3 is 17 amino acids. In DNA, the CDR3 is TGCGCCAGCAGCTTGGGGTTCGTTAGCGGAACCACAGATACGCAGTATTTT. The encoded protein is CASSLGFVSGTTDTQYF.

The chain couples TRBV10-3 to TRBJ2-3; D is uncertain. In germline, CDR1 is ENHRY, CDR2 SYGVKD. Between the trimmed V and J ends, which lost 0 bases and 6 bases, there was a span of 10 bases. The CDR3 length is 14 residues. The CDR3 DNA reads as TGTGCCATCAGTGAGTCGGGGTCTCGGGATACGCAGTATTTT. It specifies CAISESGSRDTQYF.

The V call is TRBV19, the J call TRBJ2-7; D remains ambiguous. The V and J ends lost 4 bases and 5 bases respectively, with 15 bases between them. CDR3 size: 14 residues. The germline CDR1 and CDR2 sequences are LNHDA and SQIVND (reference sequence). CDR3 DNA sequence: TGTGCCAGTAGTAAGGTGGCCGCGCAGCACGAGCAGTACTTC. Translated: CASSKVAAQHEQYF.

This clone was detected only once. V usage is TRBV28 and J usage is TRBJ1-4, with TRBD1 identical over 7 bases. V shed 8 bases and J 8 bases; nucleotides not matched to a gene: 5. This CDR3 contains 12 residues. Germline V gene data show CDR1 as MDHEN and CDR2 as SYDVKM. CDR3 sequence: CASGRGREKLFF. In DNA, the CDR3 is TGTGCCAGCGGGAGGGGGCGCGAAAAACTGTTTTTT.

A word on this clone: One end of the junction fails to match germline, which may point to a read error. J is TRBJ1-1 and V is TRBV7-2; D gene unclear. The CDR3 runs 13 residues. Germline V CDR1 and CDR2: SGHTA, FQGNSA. CDR3 in DNA: TGTGCCAGCTGCTTAAGTGGGAACACTGAAGCTTTCTTT. Its protein is CASCLSGNTEAFF.

This clone turned up a few times. The V and J genes are TRBV28 and TRBJ1-5, with unresolved D. CDR3 length: 15 residues. The V gene lost 2 bases and the J gene lost 6 bases, with 14 bases spanning the gap. CDR1 is MDHEN and CDR2 is SYDVKM in the germline V gene. The CDR3 coding sequence is TGTGCCAGCAGTTTAGGCCGAGGAGGGAGTCAGCCCCAGCATTTT. Translating it yields CASSLGRGGSQPQHF.

This chain joins TRBV29-1 and TRBJ2-1, with 8 bases matching TRBD2. The CDR3 totals 13 residues. V was pared by 4 bases and J by 7 bases, with 6 bases of the junction left unmatched. Germline loops: CDR1 SQVTM, CDR2 ANQGSEA. The CDR3 region has the DNA TGCAGCGTTGTCGGGGGGGTTATGAATGAGCAGTTCTTC. Its protein product is CSVVGGVMNEQFF.

The V call is TRBV2, the J call TRBJ1-5, with 9 bases that match TRBD1. CDR3 length equals 14 residues. Germline assignment: CDR1 SNHLY and CDR2 FYNNEI. V lost 7 bases, J lost 5 bases, and 6 bases stayed unmatched. This chain's CDR3 is CASNQGQGYQPQHF. The CDR3 DNA follows: TGTGCCAGCAACCAAGGACAGGGGTATCAGCCCCAGCATTTT.

The rearrangement uses TRBV28 and TRBJ2-2; 13 nucleotides match TRBD2. With 10 bases clipped from V and 8 bases from J, the junction kept 7 bases outside the gene matches. The CDR3 runs to 14 residues. Germline V gene lookup returns CDR1 MDHEN and CDR2 SYDVKM. The CDR3 region is CAIGLAGVSGELFF. The DNA for the CDR3 is TGTGCCATCGGACTAGCGGGAGTATCTGGGGAGCTGTTTTTT.

CDR3 in amino acids: CASGLAYEQYF. CDR3 DNA: TGTGCCAGTGGACTAGCCTACGAGCAGTACTTC. The J gene is TRBJ2-7, the V gene TRBV2; TRBD2 aligns across 7 bases. The CDR3 extends over 11 amino acids. Per germline, CDR1 SNHLY and CDR2 FYNNEI. V dropped 9 bases and J dropped 2; count of bases not matched to a gene: 1.

The rearrangement uses TRBV5-1 and TRBJ1-1; no clear D. The germline V and J ends were trimmed by 0 bases and 2 bases, with 17 bases remaining between them. Germline CDR1 SGHRS, CDR2 YFSETQ. This CDR3 is built from 17 residues. CDR3 sequence: CASSLGPVGAINTEAFF. The CDR3, as DNA: TGCGCCAGCAGCTTGGGTCCAGTAGGCGCTATCAACACTGAAGCTTTCTTT.

The chain links TRBV19 to TRBJ2-1; the D gene is possibly TRBD2 (6 bases). CDR1 LNHDA and CDR2 SQIVND come from the germline V gene (reference sequence). The CDR3 is 16 residues long. V was shortened by 4 bases and J by 5 bases, with 18 bases between the two germline ends. This CDR3 is CASSKGMGTFNNEQFF. The CDR3 region has the DNA TGTGCCAGTAGTAAGGGTATGGGGACTTTCAACAATGAGCAGTTCTTC.

The V call is TRBV14, the J call TRBJ1-2; D gene unclear. The CDR3 is made up of 15 amino acids. Germline loops: CDR1 SGHDN, CDR2 FVKESK. V was clipped by 0 bases and J by 0 bases, with 8 bases between them. This CDR3 reads CASSQDLRSNYGYTF. In DNA form, the CDR3 reads TGTGCCAGCAGCCAAGACCTCCGCTCTAACTATGGCTACACCTTC.

This clone is a singleton in its sample. CDR3 residues: CASYIRVNTEAFF. CDR3 coding DNA: TGTGCCAGCTACATTAGGGTGAACACTGAAGCTTTCTTT. This chain uses TRBV2 with TRBJ1-1; unclear D gene. The CDR3 totals 13 residues. V lost 8 bases and J 0 bases, leaving 10 bases between the germline ends. CDR1 SNHLY and CDR2 FYNNEI come from the germline V gene.

The rearrangement links TRBV7-8 to TRBJ2-7, with D tentatively TRBD1 (6 bases). CDR3 length equals 15 residues. Germline CDR1 is SGHVS and CDR2 is FQNEAQ. Between the trimmed V and J ends, which lost 2 bases and 5 bases, there was a span of 16 bases. CDR3: CASSLLQGTFHEQYF. Here the CDR3 DNA reads TGTGCCAGCAGCTTACTACAGGGTACGTTCCACGAGCAGTACTTC.

The chain recombines TRBV7-2 with TRBJ2-7; D not resolved. There are 13 residues in the CDR3. Germline CDR1 and CDR2: SGHTA and FQGNSA. The V end lost 1 base, the J end lost 5 bases, and 9 bases lay between the germline ends. CDR3 DNA: TGTGCCAGCAGCTTAGGACTCGAGGACGAGCAGTACTTC. Its protein product is CASSLGLEDEQYF.

This chain joins TRBV18 and TRBJ1-1; D remains ambiguous. This CDR3 region has 14 residues. CDR1 is KGHSH, CDR2 LQKENI, per germline. Trimming left V 2 bases short and J 0 bases short, with 7 bases between. DNA for the CDR3: TGTGCCAGCTCACCAGCCAACATGAACACTGAAGCTTTCTTT. Translation: CASSPANMNTEAFF.